These 14 T cell receptor beta chains were all obtained from the same sample, sequenced in a study of blood T cell repertoires in COVID-19. The table came from immunoSEQ multiplex PCR; TCRdb's copy has only in-frame clones and leaves some out. In the table there are 250,000 to 350,000 clones, 80% to 95% of which are singletons. Sequenced: PBMCs or T cells enriched from blood (not recorded which). These receptors all come from a woman in her 30s who had recovered from COVID-19.

V usage is TRBV19 and J usage is TRBJ2-7; D is perhaps TRBD1 (6 bases). V lost 4 bases and J lost 1, with 8 bases in between. The germline gives CDR1 LNHDA, CDR2 SQIVND (reference sequence). The CDR3 spans 13 residues. The CDR3 nucleotides are TGTGCCAGTAGTACCGGACAGTCCTACGAGCAGTACTTC. Its translation is CASSTGQSYEQYF. Combining the CDR3 with reference TRBV19 and TRBJ2-7 gives the whole variable domain DGGITQSPKYLFRKEGQNVTLSCEQNLNHDAMYWYRQDPGQGLRLIYYSQIVNDFQKGDIAEGYSVSREKKESFPLTVTSAQKNPTAFYLCASSTGQSYEQYFGPGTRLTVT.

The sample holds one count of this clone. The chain is built from TRBV27 and TRBJ2-3; 9 nucleotides agree with TRBD2. Per germline, CDR1 MNHEY and CDR2 SMNVEV (reference sequence). The V gene end was trimmed by 3 bases and the J gene end by 2 bases; junction bases not matched to a gene: 18. This CDR3 has 20 amino acids. The DNA for the CDR3 is TGTGCCAGCAGTTTTTTTCCGTCGGCTAGCGGGACCGTCCTCACAGATACGCAGTATTTT. Translating it yields CASSFFPSASGTVLTDTQYF.

The genes are TRBV3-1 (or the pseudogene TRBV3-2) and TRBJ2-1; 7 bases map to TRBD1. J was trimmed by 8 bases and V by 1 base; bases with no gene match: 8. The CDR3 consists of 15 residues. The germline V gene encodes CDR1 LGHDT and CDR2 YNNKEL (reference sequence). The CDR3 reads CASSQVADRVDEQFF. The CDR3 nucleotides read TGTGCCAGCAGCCAAGTTGCCGACAGGGTTGATGAGCAGTTCTTC.

V is TRBV30 and J is TRBJ1-3, with 9 nucleotides matching TRBD1. J gave up 2 bases and V 5 bases, and 4 bases lay outside the gene matches. Germline lookup yields CDR1 GTSNPN and CDR2 SVGIG (reference sequence). This CDR3 is built from 14 residues. The chain's CDR3 is CAWRWDRAGNTIYF. CDR3 bases: TGTGCCTGGCGCTGGGACAGGGCTGGAAACACCATATATTTT.

This chain links TRBV19 with TRBJ1-1; a weak D match, TRBD1 (5 bases). This CDR3 comprises 13 residues. The ends were cut back, 2 bases at V and 6 bases at J, with 10 bases in the middle. The germline gives CDR1 LNHDA, CDR2 SQIVND (reference sequence). As DNA, the CDR3 is TGTGCCAGTAGTATACAGGGTAAGCCTGAAGCTTTCTTT. This codes for CASSIQGKPEAFF.

The chain is built from TRBV30 and TRBJ2-1, with 9 positions matching TRBD1. V lost 8 bases and J lost 9; bases outside the gene matches: 11. Germline lookup yields CDR1 GTSNPN and CDR2 SVGIG (reference sequence). The CDR3 has 13 amino acids. The chain's CDR3 is CAGTGLLVGEQFF. The CDR3 DNA follows: TGTGCCGGGACAGGGCTACTTGTCGGTGAGCAGTTCTTC.

V and J are TRBV29-1 and TRBJ1-4; D possibly corresponds to TRBD1 (6 bases). The CDR3 length is 15 residues. From germline, CDR1 is SQVTM and CDR2 ANQGSEA. The V end lost 1 base, the J end lost 2 bases, and 11 bases lay between the germline ends. Here the CDR3 DNA reads TGCAGCGTTGAAGGGCCCACAGGGACTAATGAAAAACTGTTTTTT. Amino acid sequence: CSVEGPTGTNEKLFF.

The chain is built from TRBV15 and TRBJ2-5, with 7 nucleotides matching TRBD2. The germline CDR1 and CDR2 sequences are LNHNV and YYDKDF (reference sequence). J gave up 1 base and V 5 bases, and 16 bases lay outside the gene matches. The CDR3 spans 18 residues. The CDR3: CATSPAKGRETLQETQYF. CDR3 coding DNA: TGTGCCACCAGCCCAGCCAAGGGGCGGGAGACCCTCCAAGAGACCCAGTACTTC.

V is TRBV9 and J is TRBJ1-4; 7 positions agree with TRBD1. The length of the CDR3 is 15 residues. Germline V gene lookup returns CDR1 SGDLS and CDR2 YYNGEE. The trim removed 3 bases at V and 1 base at J, leaving 3 bases unmatched. The CDR3 sequence is CASSGRQGTNEKLFF. CDR3 bases: TGTGCCAGCAGCGGTCGACAGGGAACTAATGAAAAACTGTTTTTT.

The chain has TRBV6-2 or TRBV6-3 and TRBJ2-7; D not certain. This CDR3 has 14 amino acids. V lost 4 bases and J lost 0, with 10 bases in between. The V gene's germline CDR1 is MNHEY and CDR2 SVGEGT. The CDR3 DNA is TGTGCCAGCAGTTGGAACCCTAGCTCCTACGAGCAGTACTTC. Translating it yields CASSWNPSSYEQYF.

The rearrangement joins TRBV28 to TRBJ1-5; possible D gene TRBD1, 5 bases. Trimming took off 3 bases at V and 4 bases at J, with 13 bases between the two ends. In germline, CDR1 is MDHEN, CDR2 SYDVKM. This CDR3 contains 15 residues. The CDR3 nucleotides are TGTGCCAGCAGTTTTACCCAGGGCGTGAATCAGCCCCAGCATTTT. It is translated as CASSFTQGVNQPQHF.

This clone appeared once. This sequence joins TRBV25-1 and TRBJ1-1, with D maybe TRBD1 (6 bases). Germline values: CDR1 MGHDK, CDR2 SYGVNS. The length of the CDR3 is 15 residues. V lost 3 bases to trimming and J lost 3 bases, with 14 bases between them. The CDR3 coding sequence is TGTGCCAGCAGTGAGATTAGGGGGGGGGACACTGAAGCTTTCTTT. Translated: CASSEIRGGDTEAFF.

This clone is a singleton in its sample. V usage is TRBV24-1 and J usage is TRBJ2-5, with D perhaps matching TRBD2 (5 bases). The CDR3 sequence is 16 residues long. The V gene lost 4 bases and the J gene lost 2 bases, with 16 bases spanning the gap. CDR1 and CDR2 (germline): KGHDR, SFDVKD. This CDR3 is CATSDPSGGFQETQYF. Here the CDR3 DNA reads TGTGCCACCAGTGACCCTTCGGGCGGGTTTCAAGAGACCCAGTACTTC.

The chain uses TRBV27 and TRBJ1-2, with D perhaps matching TRBD1 (5 bases). V lost 1 base to trimming and J lost 7 bases, with 10 bases between them. CDR1 is MNHEY and CDR2 is SMNVEV in the germline V gene (reference sequence). This CDR3 spans 13 amino acids. CDR3: CASSLWGGGGYTF. CDR3 DNA: TGTGCCAGCAGTTTATGGGGCGGTGGTGGCTACACCTTC.